This record concerns one T cell receptor beta chain sequence. Its antigen is still unknown. Trimming left V 7 bases short and J 7 bases short, with 18 bases between. The CDR3 has 13 amino acids. CDR1 is SGHTS and CDR2 is YDEGEE in the germline V gene. The primer mix had 60 Vbeta and 13 Jbeta primers. The assay was immunoSEQ multiplex PCR, and TCRdb's table has in-frame clones only and misses some. This table holds around 130,000 clones, 70% to 75% found once. These data come from a study of cytomegalovirus exposure and HLA in healthy donors. The study's findings and limits: Accurate prediction of HLA-A and HLA-B alleles (for most subjects) was reportedly achieved from TCR beta sequences.

Sequencing was done on a sample of PBMCs. This chain uses TRBV5-8 with TRBJ2-7; a possible D gene is TRBD2 (5 bases). This clonotype was obtained from a middle-aged woman in good health and CMV-seropositive. In DNA form, the CDR3 reads TGTGCCAGCGACTACGGGATAACGAGTGAGCAGTACTTC. It translates to CASDYGITSEQYF.